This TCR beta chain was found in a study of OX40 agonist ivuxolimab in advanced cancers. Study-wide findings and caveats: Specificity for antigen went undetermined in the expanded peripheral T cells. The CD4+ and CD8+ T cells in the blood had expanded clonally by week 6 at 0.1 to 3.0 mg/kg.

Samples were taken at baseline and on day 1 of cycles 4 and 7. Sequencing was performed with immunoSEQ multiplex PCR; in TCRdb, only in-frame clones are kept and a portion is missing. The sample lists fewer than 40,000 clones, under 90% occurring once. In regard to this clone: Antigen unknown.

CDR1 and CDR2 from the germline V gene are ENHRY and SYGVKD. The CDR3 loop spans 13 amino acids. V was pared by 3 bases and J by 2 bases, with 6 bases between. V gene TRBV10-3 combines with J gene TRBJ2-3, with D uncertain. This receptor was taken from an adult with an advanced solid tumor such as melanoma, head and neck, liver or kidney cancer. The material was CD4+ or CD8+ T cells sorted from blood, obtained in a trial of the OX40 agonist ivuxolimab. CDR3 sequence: CAISDPFTDTQYF. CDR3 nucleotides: TGTGCCATCAGTGACCCTTTCACAGATACGCAGTATTTT.